The T cell receptor beta chain described here comes from a study of shared clonotypes between healthy human individuals. Measured with immunoSEQ multiplex PCR; TCRdb has only the in-frame clones, and not every one. The data hold 1.6 million or so clones, with 98% observed a single time. Germline CDR1 ENHRY, CDR2 SYGVKD. This CDR3 has 16 residues. Trimming left V 2 bases short and J 0 bases short, with 10 bases between. This clone has only one observation. The receptor comes from a man aged 25-45 years in good health. The sequencing sample was made of naive CD4+ T cells sorted from blood. Subset defined: CD45RA+ positively selected. This chain uses TRBV10-3 with TRBJ2-2; D possibly corresponds to TRBD2 (6 bases). The CDR3 DNA reads TGTGCCATCAGTGAGAAAGCGGGCCCGAACACCGGGGAGCTGTTTTTT. It codes for CAISEKAGPNTGELFF.